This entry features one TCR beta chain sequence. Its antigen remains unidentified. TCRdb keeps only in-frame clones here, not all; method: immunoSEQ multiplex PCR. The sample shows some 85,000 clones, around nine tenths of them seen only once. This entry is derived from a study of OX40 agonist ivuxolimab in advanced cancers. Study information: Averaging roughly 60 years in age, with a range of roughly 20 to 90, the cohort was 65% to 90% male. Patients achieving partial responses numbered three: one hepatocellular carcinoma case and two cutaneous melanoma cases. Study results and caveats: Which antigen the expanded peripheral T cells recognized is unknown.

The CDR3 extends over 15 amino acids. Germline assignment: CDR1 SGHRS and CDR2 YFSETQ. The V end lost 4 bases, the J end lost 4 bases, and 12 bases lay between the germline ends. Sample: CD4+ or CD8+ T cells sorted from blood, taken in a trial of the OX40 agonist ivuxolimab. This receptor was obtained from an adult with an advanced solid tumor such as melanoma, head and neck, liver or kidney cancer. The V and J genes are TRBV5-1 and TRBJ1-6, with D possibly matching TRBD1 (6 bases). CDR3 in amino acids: CASSQGQRYNSPLHF. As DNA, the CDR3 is TGCGCCAGCAGCCAAGGACAGCGGTATAATTCACCCCTCCACTTT.